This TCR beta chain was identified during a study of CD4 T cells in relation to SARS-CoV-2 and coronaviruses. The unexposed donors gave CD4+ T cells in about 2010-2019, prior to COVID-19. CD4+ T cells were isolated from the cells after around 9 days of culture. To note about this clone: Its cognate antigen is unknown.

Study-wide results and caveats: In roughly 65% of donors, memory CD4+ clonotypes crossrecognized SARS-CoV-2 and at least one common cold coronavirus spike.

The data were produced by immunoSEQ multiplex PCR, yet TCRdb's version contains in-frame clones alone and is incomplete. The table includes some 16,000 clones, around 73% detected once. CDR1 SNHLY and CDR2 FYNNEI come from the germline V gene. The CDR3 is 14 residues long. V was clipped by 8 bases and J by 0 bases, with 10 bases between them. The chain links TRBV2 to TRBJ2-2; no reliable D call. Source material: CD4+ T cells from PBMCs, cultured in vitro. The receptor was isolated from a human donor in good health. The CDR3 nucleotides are TGTGCCAGCTACCAAGGATCGAACACCGGGGAGCTGTTTTTT. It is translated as CASYQGSNTGELFF.